This TCR beta chain was captured in a study of T cells in women clearing cervical HPV infection (dated 2018 in TCRdb). Regarding the complete study: The cases were fewer than 30 women with histologically confirmed HPV16-related CIN3 or worse, and 2 of these cases were invasive cancers. The controls were about two dozen women whose single incident HPV16 infection cleared within 12 months with no development of precancer or cancer. Blood from cases was collected at the visit at which the lesion was first identified, whereas blood from controls was collected once infection was no longer detected. Among cases, blood sampling occurred a median of about 160 days after lesion detection, with an interquartile range of about 90 to 230 days. HLA typing was available for only a few women, so HLA type could not be excluded as a confounder. Nested within Costa Rica's Guanacaste HPV Natural History Study, an exploratory proof-of-principle case-control study compared TCR repertoires across cervical HPV16 outcomes. Cases and controls were matched on year of sample collection and on age within five years. Median age was 34 years in cases versus 38 to 45 in controls, and baseline characteristics did not differ significantly. In the parent cohort, around 9,800 women aged 18 or older were enrolled in Guanacaste, Costa Rica, during 1993 to 1994 and then followed for around seven years. Five blinded duplicates per group were added as quality controls, so that about 60 samples were obtained: 50 or so participants and some 10 replicates. Study-level results and caveats: CIN3+ cases had significantly higher TCR repertoire richness than controls across sequencing depths, but evenness did not differ between the groups. Because the number of T cells per sample was unknown, the richness differences could reflect varying T-cell content rather than repertoire biology. By combining richness with V gene abundances, random forest classifiers separated cases from controls with an estimated AUC of about 0.86. Cases had lower TRBV6-7 relative abundance than controls (around 0.11% versus 0.15%; Bonferroni P = 0.0008). Because of the cross-sectional design, the study could not determine whether the associations came before infection or resulted from infection, and neither effector/memory subsets nor HPV-specific T cells were isolated.

V sheds 6 bases and J sheds 6 bases, leaving 7 bases between their ends. From a lookup of the germline V gene, CDR1 and CDR2 are MNHEY and SVGEGT. The CDR3, from cysteine to phenylalanine, totals 11 residues. Shown are 24 bases from within the CDR3, in frame from base 1. The immunoSEQ assay used multiplex PCR to amplify TCR beta CDR3 regions from an average of approximately 1,300 ng of genomic DNA per sample. Primer bias was corrected in the assay by using a complete synthetic TCR repertoire to establish an amplification baseline. The amplicons were sequenced using the Illumina platform. The authors' analysis ran thus. Sequences were error-corrected by clustering with frequency ratios and a modified nearest-neighbor algorithm and were then analyzed in the immunoSEQ Analyzer with IMGT gene definitions. TCR richness and evenness were averaged over 20 rarefaction repeats at each rarefaction depth, excluding samples with fewer sequences than the depth. Wilcoxon rank sum tests with FDR correction were used to compare V, D and J gene relative abundances between the groups. An intraclass correlation of 90% to 97% for TCR richness and an average of about 80% across approximately 63 gene segments were obtained from the blinded duplicates. TCRdb took this table from immuneACCESS and kept in-frame rearrangements with V and J called. Such tables lack part of the clones; where checked against another copy, unresolved V genes explain under half of the gap, and the rest is unexplained. D and trimming come from the DNA, and the V and J calls and clone size come from that table. For this sample, the table gives tens of thousands of clones. The ten biggest clones cover less than 4% of the sample.

Every participant had a single incident cervical HPV16 infection, and women with prevalent HPV16 infections were excluded. Cervical HPV DNA was detected by MY09/MY11 PCR, and genotyping was performed by dot-blot hybridization. Fifteen mL of heparinized blood were centrifuged, and the buffy coat was split into aliquots, frozen at -30 degrees C, and then kept at -80 degrees C. QIAGEN kits were used to extract genomic DNA from the buffy coat specimens. A word on this clone: What antigen it recognizes has not been identified. The sequenced fragment ends 3 residues before the CDR3 boundary, so the rest is inferred from the germline J gene.

The chain couples TRBV6-2 or TRBV6-3 to TRBJ2-3, with the D segment identity uncertain. Specimen: blood buffy coat. This clonotype originated in a woman between 18 and 70 years old with a cervical HPV16 infection that either progressed to CIN3+ or cleared (not recorded which). The CDR3 region has the sequence CASSLSDTQYF. The part of the CDR3 DNA that was read is TGTGCCAGCAGCCTTAGCGATACG.